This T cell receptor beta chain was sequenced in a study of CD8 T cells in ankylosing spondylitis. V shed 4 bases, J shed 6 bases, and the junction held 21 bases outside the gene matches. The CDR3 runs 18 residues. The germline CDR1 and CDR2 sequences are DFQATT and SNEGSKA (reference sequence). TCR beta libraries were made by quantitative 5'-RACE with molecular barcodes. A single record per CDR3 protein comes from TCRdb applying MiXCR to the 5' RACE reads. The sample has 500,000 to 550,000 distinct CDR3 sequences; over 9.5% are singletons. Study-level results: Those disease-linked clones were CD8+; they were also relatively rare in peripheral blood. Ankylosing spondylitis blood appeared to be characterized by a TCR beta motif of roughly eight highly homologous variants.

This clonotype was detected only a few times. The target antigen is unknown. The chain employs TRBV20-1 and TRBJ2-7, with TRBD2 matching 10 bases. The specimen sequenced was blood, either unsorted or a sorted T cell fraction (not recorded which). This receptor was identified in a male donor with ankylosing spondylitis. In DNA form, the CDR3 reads TGCAGTGCTACCCTTCGCGGGGCTAGCGGGGGCCTGGTAGGCGAGCAGTACTTC. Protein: CSATLRGASGGLVGEQYF.